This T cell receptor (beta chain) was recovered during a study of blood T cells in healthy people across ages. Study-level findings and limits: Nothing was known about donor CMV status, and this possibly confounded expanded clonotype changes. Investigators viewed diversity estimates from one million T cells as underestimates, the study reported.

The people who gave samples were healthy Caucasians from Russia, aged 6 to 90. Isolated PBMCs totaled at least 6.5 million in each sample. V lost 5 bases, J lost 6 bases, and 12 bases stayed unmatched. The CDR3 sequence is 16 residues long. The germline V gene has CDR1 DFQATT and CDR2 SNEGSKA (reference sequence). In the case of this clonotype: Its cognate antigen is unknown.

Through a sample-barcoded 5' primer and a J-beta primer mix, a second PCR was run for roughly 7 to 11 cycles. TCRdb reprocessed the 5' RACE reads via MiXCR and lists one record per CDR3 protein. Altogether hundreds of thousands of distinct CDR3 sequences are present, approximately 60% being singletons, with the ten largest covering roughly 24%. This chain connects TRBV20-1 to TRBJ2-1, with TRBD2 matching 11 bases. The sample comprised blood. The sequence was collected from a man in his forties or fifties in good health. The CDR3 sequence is CSAPPLAGGPRNEQFF. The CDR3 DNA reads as TGCAGTGCTCCTCCATTAGCGGGAGGGCCCCGCAATGAGCAGTTCTTC.